The 25 T cell receptor beta chains below come from one sample, sequenced in a study of cytomegalovirus exposure and HLA in healthy donors. PCR used 60 Vbeta primers and 13 Jbeta primers. The repertoire was sequenced with immunoSEQ multiplex PCR; TCRdb's copy has only in-frame clones and lacks some. The sample lists approximately 150,000 clones, about 64% occurring once. Sequencing input: PBMCs. These receptors came from a woman between 25 and 40 years old in good health and CMV-seropositive.

This clone has only a few counts. The V call is TRBV5-4, the J call TRBJ1-3; no clear D gene. CDR3 length: 15 residues. Germline V lookup: CDR1 SGHNT, CDR2 YYREEE (reference sequence). V was trimmed by 3 bases and J by 0 bases, leaving 10 bases between them. In DNA, the CDR3 is TGTGCCAGCAGCTCCGGGATTCCCTCTGGAAACACCATATATTTT. Amino acids: CASSSGIPSGNTIYF.

This sequence joins TRBV30 and TRBJ1-4, with 8 nucleotides matching TRBD1. CDR3 length equals 14 residues. Germline values: CDR1 GTSNPN, CDR2 SVGIG (reference sequence). Trimming took 4 bases from V and 10 from J; bases not matched to a gene: 11. DNA for the CDR3: TGTGCCTGGAATGAAGGGACAGGCCGCATAAAACTGTTTTTT. It codes for CAWNEGTGRIKLFF.

The V and J genes are TRBV7-9 and TRBJ1-2, with D uncertain. This CDR3 has 14 amino acids. Looked up from germline, CDR1 is SEHNR and CDR2 is FQNEAQ (reference sequence). With 2 bases removed from V and 7 bases from J, the gap between germline ends came to 14 bases. CDR3 amino acids: CASSLLLDSGGYTF. CDR3 in DNA: TGTGCCAGCAGCTTATTATTGGATTCGGGTGGCTACACCTTC.

This clone was picked up a small number of times. The V call is TRBV6-1, the J call TRBJ1-2, with TRBD1 matching 9 bases. This CDR3 contains 16 residues. J gave up 7 bases and V 3 bases, and 12 bases lay outside the gene matches. CDR1 MNHNS and CDR2 SASEGT come from the germline V gene. CDR3 residues: CASSDTQPGQGCGYTF. CDR3 DNA: TGTGCCAGCAGTGATACTCAACCGGGACAGGGCTGTGGCTACACCTTC.

The chain uses TRBV2 and TRBJ1-3; possibly TRBD1 for D (5 bases). This CDR3 has 13 amino acids. The germline V gene encodes CDR1 SNHLY and CDR2 FYNNEI. V gave up 11 bases and J gave up 0 bases, with 11 bases separating them. CDR3 bases: TGTGCCGGCGGACAAGTCTCTGGAAACACCATATATTTT. It is translated as CAGGQVSGNTIYF.

This clone was seen a few times. This chain connects TRBV13 to TRBJ2-7, with D tentatively TRBD2 (6 bases). The germline gives CDR1 PRHDT, CDR2 FYEKMQ (reference sequence). V gave up 4 bases and J gave up 0 bases, with 13 bases separating them. CDR3 length: 15 amino acids. The chain's CDR3 is CASSSLGGNSYEQYF. CDR3 bases: TGTGCCAGCAGCTCCCTGGGCGGGAACTCCTACGAGCAGTACTTC.

The chain recombines TRBV11-2 with TRBJ2-5; D possibly corresponds to TRBD2 (5 bases). CDR3 size: 14 residues. Trimming shortened V by 5 bases and J by 1 base, and 11 bases separated the two germline ends. CDR1 and CDR2 from the germline V gene are SGHAT and FQNNGV. The CDR3 DNA sequence: TGTGCCAGCAGCCCTACGGGATCCCAAGAGACCCAGTACTTC. Amino acids: CASSPTGSQETQYF.

The chain couples TRBV7-2 to TRBJ2-7; 7 bases line up with TRBD2. The CDR3 length is 13 residues. Germline V gene lookup returns CDR1 SGHTA and CDR2 FQGNSA. The ends lost 2 bases at V and 6 bases at J; junction bases unmatched: 4. The CDR3 loop reads CASSLRRESEQYF. Written as DNA, the CDR3 is TGTGCCAGCAGCTTAAGGCGGGAGTCCGAGCAGTACTTC.

The rearrangement links TRBV7-2 to TRBJ2-1; unclear D gene. Germline assignment: CDR1 SGHTA and CDR2 FQGNSA. The CDR3 contains 11 residues. Trimming shortened V by 11 bases and J by 6 bases, and 11 bases separated the two germline ends. The CDR3 loop reads CAVSRTNEQFF. The CDR3 region has the DNA TGTGCCGTTAGCCGCACCAATGAGCAGTTCTTC.

This chain connects TRBV15 to TRBJ2-5; 12 bases map to TRBD2. Looked up from germline, CDR1 is LNHNV and CDR2 is YYDKDF (reference sequence). The CDR3 spans 18 residues. The V segment lost 0 bases and the J segment 5 bases; nucleotides outside the gene matches: 10. CDR3 nucleotide sequence: TGTGCCACCAGCAGAGATCCCCCGACTAGCGGGGGCCGGGAGACCCAGTACTTC. Translation gives CATSRDPPTSGGRETQYF.

The V and J genes are TRBV2 and TRBJ2-1; 12 bases agree with TRBD2. Germline CDR1 reads SNHLY; CDR2 reads FYNNEI. The CDR3 is 15 amino acids. Trimming cost V 9 bases and J 6 bases; bases outside gene matches: 9. The DNA for the CDR3 is TGTGCCAGGACAACCACTAGCGGGAGGCCCAATGAGCAGTTCTTC. As protein: CARTTTSGRPNEQFF.

This clone was detected once. The chain has TRBV5-4 and TRBJ1-1; D possibly corresponds to TRBD1 (5 bases). The germline V gene has CDR1 SGHNT and CDR2 YYREEE (reference sequence). The V gene lost 5 bases and the J gene lost 3 bases, with 14 bases spanning the gap. CDR3 length: 14 amino acids. The CDR3 DNA reads as TGTGCCAGCAGTCTAGGGGCGCGTGACACTGAAGCTTTCTTT. Its translation: CASSLGARDTEAFF.

This chain joins TRBV27 and TRBJ1-1; TRBD1 is a possible D gene (5 bases). The V gene's germline CDR1 is MNHEY and CDR2 SMNVEV (reference sequence). V shed 2 bases and J shed 0 bases, with 10 bases lying between them. The length of the CDR3 is 15 residues. CDR3 amino acids: CASSLVGGMNTEAFF. The CDR3 region has the DNA TGTGCCAGCAGTTTAGTCGGGGGGATGAACACTGAAGCTTTCTTT.

This sequence joins TRBV19 and TRBJ1-3; D is possibly TRBD1 (5 bases). V was shortened by 5 bases and J by 0 bases, with 14 bases between the two germline ends. This CDR3 has 16 residues. Germline CDR1 is LNHDA and CDR2 is SQIVND (reference sequence). In nucleotides, the CDR3 is TGTGCCAGTAGTGATCGACAGCTGTCCTCTGGAAACACCATATATTTT. Protein: CASSDRQLSSGNTIYF.

The V and J genes are TRBV10-2 and TRBJ2-2, with D unresolved. Trimming left V 4 bases short and J 2 bases short, with 14 bases between. This CDR3 contains 16 residues. Germline CDR1 WSHSY, CDR2 SAAADI. The CDR3 coding sequence is TGCGCCAGCAGTGTTCTGGCAGGTGACAACACCGGGGAGCTGTTTTTT. Translating gives CASSVLAGDNTGELFF.

The rearrangement joins TRBV28 to TRBJ1-2; TRBD1 matches at 7 bases. Germline assignment: CDR1 MDHEN and CDR2 SYDVKM. The V gene end was trimmed by 8 bases and the J gene end by 7 bases; junction bases not matched to a gene: 7. The CDR3 runs to 12 residues. The CDR3 bases are TGTGCCAGCTGGACAGGCGATTCTGGCTACACCTTC. It yields the protein CASWTGDSGYTF.

This clone was seen only once. The chain links TRBV5-1 to TRBJ1-4, with D possibly matching TRBD1 (6 bases). Trimming stripped 0 bases from V and 7 bases from J, with 13 bases between. The germline V gene encodes CDR1 SGHRS and CDR2 YFSETQ. There are 15 residues in the CDR3. The DNA of the CDR3 is TGCGCCAGCAGCTTGGAGGAGGGGGGGAGTGAAAAACTGTTTTTT. Its protein is CASSLEEGGSEKLFF.

V gene TRBV27 combines with J gene TRBJ2-1; a weak D match, TRBD2 (6 bases). This CDR3 has 13 amino acids. V shed 3 bases and J shed 8 bases, with 11 bases lying between them. The germline V gene encodes CDR1 MNHEY and CDR2 SMNVEV (reference sequence). CDR3 DNA: TGTGCCAGCAGTTTCTCGCGGGGCTATGAGCAGTTCTTC. Its translation is CASSFSRGYEQFF.

This clone was observed a handful of times. The junction shows a germline mismatch at one end, possibly a read error. This chain uses TRBV10-3 with TRBJ2-7; 12 bases match TRBD2. Germline-derived CDR1 and CDR2 are ENHRY and SYGVKD. This CDR3 comprises 15 residues. The CDR3 sequence: CANSRLAGAMGEQYF. In DNA form, the CDR3 reads TGTGCCAACAGTAGACTAGCGGGAGCGATGGGCGAGCAGTACTTC.

The table lists this clone with a few counts. The chain links TRBV5-1 to TRBJ2-6, with 8 nucleotides matching TRBD1. Unmatched junction bases numbered 5, after V lost 3 bases and J lost 0 bases. Germline CDR1 SGHRS, CDR2 YFSETQ. The length of the CDR3 is 17 residues. CDR3: CASSSGTGTSGANVLTF. CDR3 bases: TGCGCCAGCAGCTCCGGGACAGGCACCTCTGGGGCCAACGTCCTGACTTTC.

The V call is TRBV27, the J call TRBJ2-6; TRBD1 is a possible D gene (5 bases). Germline CDR1 MNHEY, CDR2 SMNVEV (reference sequence). V lost 10 bases, J lost 1 base, and 8 bases lay in between. The CDR3 length is 13 residues. CDR3: CATRTSGANVLTF. Here the CDR3 DNA reads TGTGCCACCAGGACATCTGGGGCCAACGTCCTGACTTTC.

This clone was detected once. This chain joins TRBV7-2 and TRBJ2-1; 8 bases match TRBD2. V lost 4 bases to trimming and J lost 2 bases; unmatched junction nucleotides: 4. Looked up from germline, CDR1 is SGHTA and CDR2 is FQGNSA. The CDR3 runs 15 residues. The CDR3 here is CASSSFSGTYNEQFF. CDR3 bases: TGTGCCAGCAGCTCCTTTAGCGGGACCTACAATGAGCAGTTCTTC.

The V and J genes are TRBV27 and TRBJ2-7; D is possibly TRBD2 (5 bases). The CDR3 sequence is 16 residues long. Trimming stripped 7 bases from V and 3 bases from J, with 22 bases between. Germline assignment: CDR1 MNHEY and CDR2 SMNVEV (reference sequence). CDR3 region: CASTLAWGDMGYEQYF. CDR3 coding DNA: TGTGCCAGCACCCTAGCCTGGGGAGATATGGGCTACGAGCAGTACTTC.

The chain links TRBV6-1 to TRBJ1-2, with no clear D. Germline V gene sequence: CDR1 MNHNS, CDR2 SASEGT. The CDR3 runs to 14 residues. Trimming left V 4 bases short and J 7 bases short, with 16 bases between. For the CDR3, the DNA is TGTGCCAGCAGTGCGAAGGAGGGCCGGGTTGGCTACACCTTC. Translation: CASSAKEGRVGYTF.

This clone appeared once. The genes are TRBV28 and TRBJ1-2; no reliable D call. The CDR3 runs 14 residues. Per germline, CDR1 MDHEN and CDR2 SYDVKM. V lost 6 bases and J lost 0, with 11 bases in between. The CDR3 bases are TGTGCCAGCAGCCGCGCGGCCGCTAACTATGGCTACACCTTC. Its translation is CASSRAAANYGYTF.